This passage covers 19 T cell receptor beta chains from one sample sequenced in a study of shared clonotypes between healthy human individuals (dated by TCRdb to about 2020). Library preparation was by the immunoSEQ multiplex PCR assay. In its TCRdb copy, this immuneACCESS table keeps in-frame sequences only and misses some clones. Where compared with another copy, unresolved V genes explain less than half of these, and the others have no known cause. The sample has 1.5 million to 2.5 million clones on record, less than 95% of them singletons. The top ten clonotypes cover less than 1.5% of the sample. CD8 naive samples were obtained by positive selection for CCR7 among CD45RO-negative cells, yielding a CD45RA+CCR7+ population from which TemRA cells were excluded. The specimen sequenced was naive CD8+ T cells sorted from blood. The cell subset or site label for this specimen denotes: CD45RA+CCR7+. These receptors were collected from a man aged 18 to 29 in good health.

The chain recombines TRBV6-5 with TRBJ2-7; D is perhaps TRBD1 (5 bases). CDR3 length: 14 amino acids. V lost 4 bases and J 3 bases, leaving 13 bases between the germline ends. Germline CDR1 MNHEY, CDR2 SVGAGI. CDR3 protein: CASSSTWGNYEQYF. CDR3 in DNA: TGTGCCAGCAGTTCAACATGGGGCAACTACGAGCAGTACTTC.

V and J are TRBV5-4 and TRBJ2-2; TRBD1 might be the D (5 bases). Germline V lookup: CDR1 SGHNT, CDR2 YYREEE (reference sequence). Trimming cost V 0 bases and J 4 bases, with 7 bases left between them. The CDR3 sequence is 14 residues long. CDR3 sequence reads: CASSLGDSTGELFF. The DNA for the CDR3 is TGTGCCAGCAGCTTGGGAGACAGCACCGGGGAGCTGTTTTTT.

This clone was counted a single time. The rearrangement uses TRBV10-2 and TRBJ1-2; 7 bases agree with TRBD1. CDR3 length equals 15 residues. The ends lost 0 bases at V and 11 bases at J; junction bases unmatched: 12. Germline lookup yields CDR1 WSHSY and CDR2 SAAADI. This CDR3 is CASSESKGAPPIYTF. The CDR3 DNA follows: TGCGCCAGCAGTGAGTCGAAGGGGGCCCCTCCTATTTACACCTTC.

The CDR3 sequence is CARSLAQGNEQFF. The CDR3 DNA is TGTGCCAGAAGCTTGGCCCAGGGTAATGAGCAGTTCTTC. The chain combines TRBV5-3 with TRBJ2-1, with D tentatively TRBD1 (5 bases). TRBV5-3 is flagged as an ORF with uncertain function. CDR3 length: 13 residues. V was clipped by 0 bases and J by 7 bases, with 8 bases between them.

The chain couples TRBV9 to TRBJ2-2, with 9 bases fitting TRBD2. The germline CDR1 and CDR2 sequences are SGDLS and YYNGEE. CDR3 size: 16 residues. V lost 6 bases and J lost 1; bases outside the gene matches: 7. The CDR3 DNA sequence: TGTGCCAGCACCCCACTAGCGGGCAAGAACACCGGGGAGCTGTTTTTT. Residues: CASTPLAGKNTGELFF. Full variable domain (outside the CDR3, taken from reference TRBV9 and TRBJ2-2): DSGVTQTPKHLITATGQRVTLRCSPRSGDLSVYWYQQSLDQGLQFLIQYYNGEERAKGNILERFSAQQFPDLHSELNLSSLELGDSALYFCASTPLAGKNTGELFFGEGSRLTVL.

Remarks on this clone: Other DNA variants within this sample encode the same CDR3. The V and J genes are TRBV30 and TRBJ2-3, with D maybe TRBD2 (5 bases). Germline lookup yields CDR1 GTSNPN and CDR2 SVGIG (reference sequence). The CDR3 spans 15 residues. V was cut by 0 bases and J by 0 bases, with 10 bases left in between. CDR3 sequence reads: CAWSVTGVSTDTQYF. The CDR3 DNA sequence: TGTGCCTGGAGTGTAACCGGGGTGAGCACAGATACGCAGTATTTT.

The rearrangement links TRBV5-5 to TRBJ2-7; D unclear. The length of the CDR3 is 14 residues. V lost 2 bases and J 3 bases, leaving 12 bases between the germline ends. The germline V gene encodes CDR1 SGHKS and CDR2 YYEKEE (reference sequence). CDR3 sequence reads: CASSFGTSGYEQYF. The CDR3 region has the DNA TGTGCCAGCAGCTTCGGTACCTCGGGCTACGAGCAGTACTTC.

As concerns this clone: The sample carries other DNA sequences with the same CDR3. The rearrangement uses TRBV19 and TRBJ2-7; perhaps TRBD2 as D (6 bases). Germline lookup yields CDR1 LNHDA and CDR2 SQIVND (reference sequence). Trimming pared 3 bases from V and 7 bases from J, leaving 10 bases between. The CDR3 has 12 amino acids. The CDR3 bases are TGTGCCAGTAGTATTGGGGCGGGGGAGCAGTACTTC. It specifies CASSIGAGEQYF.

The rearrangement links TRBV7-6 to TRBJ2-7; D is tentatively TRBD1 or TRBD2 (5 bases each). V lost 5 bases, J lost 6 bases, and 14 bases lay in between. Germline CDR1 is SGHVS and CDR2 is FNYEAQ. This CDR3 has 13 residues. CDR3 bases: TGTGCCAGCAGCCCTAGTGAGGGGAGCGAGCAGTACTTC. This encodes CASSPSEGSEQYF.

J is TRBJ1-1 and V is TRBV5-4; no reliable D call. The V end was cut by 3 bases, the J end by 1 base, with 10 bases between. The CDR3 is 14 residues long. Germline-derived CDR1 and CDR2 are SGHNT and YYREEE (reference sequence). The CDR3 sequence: CASSSNLWNTEAFF. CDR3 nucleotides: TGTGCCAGCAGCTCTAACTTGTGGAACACTGAAGCTTTCTTT.

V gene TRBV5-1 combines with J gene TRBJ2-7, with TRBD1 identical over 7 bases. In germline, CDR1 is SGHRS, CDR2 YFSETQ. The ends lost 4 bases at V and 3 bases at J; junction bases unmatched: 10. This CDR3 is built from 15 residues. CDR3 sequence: CASSVRQGVFYEQYF. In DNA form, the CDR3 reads TGCGCCAGCAGCGTGCGTCAGGGGGTGTTCTACGAGCAGTACTTC.

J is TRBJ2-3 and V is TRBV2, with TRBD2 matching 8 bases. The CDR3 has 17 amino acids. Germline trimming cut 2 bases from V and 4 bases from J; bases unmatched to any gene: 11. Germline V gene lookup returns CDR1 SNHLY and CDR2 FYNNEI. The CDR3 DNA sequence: TGTGCCAGCAGTGAAAAGCGGGAGTTCCGCAGCGCAGATACGCAGTATTTT. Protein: CASSEKREFRSADTQYF. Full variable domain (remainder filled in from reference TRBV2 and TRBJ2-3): EPEVTQTPSHQVTQMGQEVILRCVPISNHLYFYWYRQILGQKVEFLVSFYNNEISEKSEIFDDQFSVERPDGSNFTLKIRSTKLEDSAMYFCASSEKREFRSADTQYFGPGTRLTVL.

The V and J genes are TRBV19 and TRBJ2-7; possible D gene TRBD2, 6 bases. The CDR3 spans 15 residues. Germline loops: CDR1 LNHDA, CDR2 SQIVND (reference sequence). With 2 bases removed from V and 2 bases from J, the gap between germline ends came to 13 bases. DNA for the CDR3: TGTGCCAGTAGTATATCCGGGAGCGACACCTACGAGCAGTACTTC. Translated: CASSISGSDTYEQYF.

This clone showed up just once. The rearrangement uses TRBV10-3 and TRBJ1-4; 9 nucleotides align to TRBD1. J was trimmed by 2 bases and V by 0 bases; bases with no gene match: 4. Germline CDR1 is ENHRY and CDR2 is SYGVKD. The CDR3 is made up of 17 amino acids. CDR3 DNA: TGTGCCATCAGTGAGTCATGGACAGGGGACACTAATGAAAAACTGTTTTTT. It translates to CAISESWTGDTNEKLFF.

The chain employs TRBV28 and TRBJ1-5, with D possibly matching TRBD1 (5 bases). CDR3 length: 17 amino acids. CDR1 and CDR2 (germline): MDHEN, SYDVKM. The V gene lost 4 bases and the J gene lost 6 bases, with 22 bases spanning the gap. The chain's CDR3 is CASSSSPWGRDGQPQHF. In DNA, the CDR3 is TGTGCCAGCAGTTCGTCGCCCTGGGGCAGGGATGGTCAGCCCCAGCATTTT.

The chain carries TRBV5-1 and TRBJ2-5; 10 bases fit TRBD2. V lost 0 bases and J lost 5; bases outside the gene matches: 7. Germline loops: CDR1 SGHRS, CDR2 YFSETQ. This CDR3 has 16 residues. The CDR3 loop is CASSLGLAGGYETQYF. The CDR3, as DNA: TGCGCCAGCAGCTTGGGGTTAGCGGGGGGATACGAGACCCAGTACTTC.

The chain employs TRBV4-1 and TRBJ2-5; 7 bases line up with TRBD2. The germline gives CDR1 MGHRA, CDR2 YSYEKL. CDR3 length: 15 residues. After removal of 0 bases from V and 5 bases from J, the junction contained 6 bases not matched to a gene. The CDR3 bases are TGCGCCAGCAGCCAAGATTCACGAGCGGGGGAGACCCAGTACTTC. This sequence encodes CASSQDSRAGETQYF.

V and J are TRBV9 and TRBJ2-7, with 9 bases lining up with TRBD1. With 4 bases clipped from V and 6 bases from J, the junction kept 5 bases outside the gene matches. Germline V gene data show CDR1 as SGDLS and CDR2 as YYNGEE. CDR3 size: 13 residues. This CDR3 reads CASSRMTGGEQYF. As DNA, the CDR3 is TGTGCCAGCAGCCGGATGACAGGGGGCGAGCAGTACTTC.

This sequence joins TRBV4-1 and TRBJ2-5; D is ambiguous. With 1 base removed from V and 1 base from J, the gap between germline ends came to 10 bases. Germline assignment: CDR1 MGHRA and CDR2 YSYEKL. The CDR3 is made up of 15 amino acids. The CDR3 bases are TGCGCCAGCAGCCAAGGAATGGGGTTCCAAGAGACCCAGTACTTC. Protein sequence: CASSQGMGFQETQYF.